This T cell receptor beta chain was recorded in a study of T cell clonotyping in hematopoietic cell transplantation (dated by TCRdb to about 2021). In the study overall: Pretransplant recipient samples were obtained after cytoreduction. In the study, around 130 blood samples were gathered from over 30 consecutive transplant recipients and their related donors. Recruitment of patients was conducted between late 2015 and January 2017, and follow-up was continued until late 2020 or death.

Concerning this clone itself: This clone's antigen is unknown. No qualities accompany the bases; no much larger clone lies one base away.

The CDR3 numbers 15 residues from cysteine through phenylalanine. Only the CDR3 portion is preserved as DNA: 45 bases, with reading frame beginning at the first base. Taken from the germline V gene, the CDR1 and CDR2 loops are SGHVS and FQNEAQ. Unmatched junction bases come to 10, with V trimmed by 5 bases and J by 6 bases. The paper's findings and limits, for the study overall: Only a small fraction of recipient repertoires overlapped donor repertoires, with over 95% appearing de novo at the given depth. The sample size was limited, and because cells were not sorted, the contributions of CD4 and CD8 repertoires could not be separated. Recipient TCR diversity fell after transplant, with pathologically expanded clonotypes rising progressively from day 30 to day 180. Donor and pretransplant recipient Inverse Simpson Index values predicted broader posttransplant TCR repertoire diversity.

The time point label of this sample denotes: recipient sample about 28 days before transplant, after cytoreduction. Blood from recipients was drawn roughly 28 days before transplant, then again at days 30, 100 and 180 after transplant. Using Nuclei Lysis Solution, genomic DNA was extracted from unfractionated peripheral blood mononuclear cells that were either fresh or cryopreserved. TCR beta CDR3 regions were amplified from genomic DNA with the immunoSEQ assay, a bias-controlled multiplex PCR using V- and J-specific primers. In a second PCR step, a proprietary barcode and Illumina adapter sequences were attached to the CDR3 amplicons. An Illumina MiSeq instrument was used to sequence the CDR3 libraries. In the paper's pipeline: immunoSEQ Analyzer 3.0 was used for export and quality control, with R Bioconductor and Immunarch used for downstream analyses. Only productive rearrangements in the normalized downsampled data set went into calculating the repertoire metrics. In the normalized cohort, clonotypes with more than 5 templates were defined as pathologically expanded. The Inverse Simpson Index served as the measure of repertoire diversity. To capture all clonotypes, CMV-specificity analyses were performed on the non-normalized data set. This immuneACCESS table, as held by TCRdb, lists in-frame sequences with V and J called but not all clones. Of the missing ones, under half trace to an unresolved V gene in checked studies; the others have no known cause. V and J calls and clone size are as listed in that table; D and trimming were resolved from the DNA. Here the sample has under 11,000 clones; 80% to 95% occur a single time. The biggest ten clones account for approximately 13% of the sample.

This chain joins TRBV7-8 to TRBJ2-1; a stretch of 7 junction bases matches TRBD1. The source is a woman aged 35 to 49 with acute myeloid leukemia. Some clones in this sample may be carry-over from other donors' samples. The source was peripheral blood mononuclear cells, collected before stem cell transplant. The CDR3 sequence is CASSPYRGPTNEQFF. The nucleotide sequence reads TGTGCCAGCAGCCCCTACAGGGGTCCCACCAATGAGCAGTTCTTC.